A selection of T cell receptor beta chains follows, all from one sample in a study of blood T cells in healthy people across ages. TCRdb independently ran MiXCR on the 5' RACE reads; one entry per CDR3 protein. Altogether 600,000 or so distinct CDR3 sequences are present, around 21% being singletons, with the ten largest covering 3% to 4.5%. Specimen: blood. These receptors were obtained from a man between 65 and 79 years old in good health. Both conserved end residues are part of each CDR3. Each record gives: clone size, D gene, V gene, J gene, CDR3 DNA, CDR3 protein. The D gene is left open where the match is weak. Expanded clones get a size class; other rows say once, few or many, or leave the size out.

few,-,TRBV5-1,TRBJ1-4,TGCGCCAGCAGCCGGGGCGACGAAGCCAGTTCTAATGAAAAACTGTTTTTT,CASSRGDEASSNEKLFF
few,-,TRBV13,TRBJ2-3,TGTGCCAGCAGCGCCCCCGGGGGAGATACGCAGTATTTT,CASSAPGGDTQYF
-,-,TRBV29-1,TRBJ1-1,TGCAGCGTTGTTGTCGGGTCACTCTGGGGCACTGAAGCTTTCTTT,CSVVVGSLWGTEAFF
-,-,TRBV10-3,TRBJ2-5,TGTGCCATCAGTGAGTGGGGAGAGACCCAGTACTTC,CAISEWGETQYF
few,TRBD1,TRBV6-2/TRBV6-3,TRBJ1-5,TGTGCCAGCGGACCAACAGGGGTTAACATCCAGCCCCAGCATTTT,CASGPTGVNIQPQHF
-,-,TRBV4-1,TRBJ2-2,TGCGCCAGCAGCCAAGAATTATCCAGCTCGAACACCGGGGAGCTGTTTTTT,CASSQELSSSNTGELFF
few,-,TRBV14,TRBJ2-5,TGTGCCAGCAGCCAAGTGGGACAAAAACAAGAGACCCAGTACTTC,CASSQVGQKQETQYF
-,TRBD1,TRBV12-3/TRBV12-4,TRBJ1-1,TGTGCCAGCAGTTCCTCAGGGGGAGCTGAAGCTTTCTTT,CASSSSGGAEAFF
-,-,TRBV10-3,TRBJ1-1,TGTGCCATCAGTGAGTCGGTAGAATCGAACACTGAAGCTTTCTTT,CAISESVESNTEAFF
few,-,TRBV29-1,TRBJ1-2,TGCAGCGTCGGGTGGTGCTACACCTTC,CSVGWCYTF
few,TRBD2,TRBV20-1,TRBJ2-3,TGCAGTGCTATAGGACTAGCGGGAAGCACAGATACGCAGTATTTT,CSAIGLAGSTDTQYF
-,-,TRBV7-9,TRBJ2-5,TGTGCCAGCAGCTTAACTAGGGAGCAGTACTTC,CASSLTREQYF